Listed here is a single TCR beta chain. The data derive from a study of yellow fever vaccine responses in identical twins. This CDR3 comprises 17 residues. The ends were cut back, 0 bases at V and 1 base at J, with 15 bases in the middle. The germline V gene encodes CDR1 MGHRA and CDR2 YSYEKL. TCRdb independently ran MiXCR on the RT-PCR reads; one entry per CDR3 protein. The sample contains approximately 9,500 distinct CDR3 sequences, around four fifths of which appear only once. Specimen: T cells from blood (PBMCs), unsorted or a sorted subset (not recorded which), collected before or after yellow fever vaccination (not recorded which). The chain joins TRBV4-1 to TRBJ1-1; unclear D gene. The source is a woman under 30 who received the yellow fever vaccine. The CDR3 here is CASSQDMYEEWNTEAFF. The CDR3 coding sequence is TGCGCCAGCAGCCAAGATATGTACGAGGAGTGGAACACTGAAGCTTTCTTT.